Listed below are T cell receptor beta chains from one sample, sequenced in a study of blood T cell repertoires in COVID-19. Data came from immunoSEQ multiplex PCR; TCRdb stores just in-frame clones and leaves some out. The sample gives 330,000 or so clones, 80% to 95% of which show up once; under 20% is in the top ten. Material for sequencing was PBMCs or T cells enriched from blood (not recorded which). The receptors come from a woman aged 30 to 39 who had recovered from COVID-19. The CDR3 runs from the conserved cysteine through the conserved F or W. Each record gives: CDR3 protein, CDR3 DNA, clone size, D gene, J gene, V gene. D genes are given only for firm matches. Only part of the rows carry a size: once, few, many, or a class if the clone is expanded.

CASSLGGAQETQYF | TGTGCCAGCAGCTTAGGGGGCGCTCAAGAGACCCAGTACTTC | NA | TRBD1 | TRBJ2-5 | TRBV5-4
CASSPGTLTGELFF | TGCGCCAGCAGCCCGGGGACTCTCACCGGGGAGCTGTTTTTT | few | NA | TRBJ2-2 | TRBV4-1
CASSTYGVNTEAFF | TGTGCCAGCAGCACCTATGGTGTGAACACTGAAGCTTTCTTT | NA | NA | TRBJ1-1 | TRBV7-9
CASSPPGVRSEQFF | TGTGCCAGCAGTCCCCCAGGGGTGCGATCAGAGCAGTTCTTC | NA | NA | TRBJ2-1 | TRBV27
CASSPPGQTGNTIYF | TGTGCCAGCTCACCCCCTGGACAGACTGGAAACACCATATATTTT | NA | NA | TRBJ1-3 | TRBV18
CASSEFSGGYEQYF | TGTGCCAGCAGTGAATTCTCCGGGGGCTACGAGCAGTACTTC | NA | NA | TRBJ2-7 | TRBV6-1
CSVSEQQGSGNTIYF | TGCAGCGTTAGTGAACAACAGGGCTCTGGAAACACCATATATTTT | NA | NA | TRBJ1-3 | TRBV29-1
CASSPGQGHTEAFF | TGTGCCAGCAGTCCCGGACAGGGTCACACTGAAGCTTTCTTT | once | TRBD1 | TRBJ1-1 | TRBV28
CASSPTYGQGIHGYTF | TGTGCCAGCAGTCCAACCTACGGACAGGGAATCCATGGCTACACCTTC | NA | TRBD1 | TRBJ1-2 | TRBV5-4
CASSLSARGEKLFF | TGTGCCAGCTCACTTTCCGCCCGGGGTGAAAAACTGTTTTTT | NA | NA | TRBJ1-4 | TRBV6-5
CSTSRDREDTQYF | TGCAGCACCTCCAGGGACAGGGAGGATACGCAGTATTTT | NA | TRBD1 | TRBJ2-3 | TRBV29-1
CASSLTSGGANEQFF | TGTGCCAGCAGCTTAACGAGCGGGGGGGCGAATGAGCAGTTCTTC | NA | TRBD2 | TRBJ2-1 | TRBV7-3
CSTNSGKNTGELFF | TGCAGCACCAATAGCGGGAAGAACACCGGGGAGCTGTTTTTT | once | TRBD2 | TRBJ2-2 | TRBV29-1
CASSRDLRTYEQYF | TGTGCCAGCAGTCGCGATCTCCGTACCTACGAGCAGTACTTC | NA | NA | TRBJ2-7 | TRBV7-9
CASSKKFGGNTEAFF | TGTGCCAGCAGCAAAAAATTCGGCGGGAACACTGAAGCTTTCTTT | NA | NA | TRBJ1-1 | TRBV21-1
CASSVGTGGADTQYF | TGTGCCAGCAGTGTCGGGACAGGGGGCGCAGATACGCAGTATTTT | NA | TRBD1 | TRBJ2-3 | TRBV6-4
CASSKVREKGGDSNQPQHF | TGTGCCAGCAGCAAAGTGAGGGAAAAAGGGGGGGATAGCAATCAGCCCCAGCATTTT | NA | NA | TRBJ1-5 | TRBV21-1
CASEGDYTQYF | TGTGCCAGCGAGGGAGACTATACGCAGTATTTT | NA | NA | TRBJ2-3 | TRBV2
CASSLISGGYNEQFF | TGTGCCAGCAGTTTAATCTCGGGAGGGTACAATGAGCAGTTCTTC | NA | TRBD2 | TRBJ2-1 | TRBV28
CASSPSTGALSYNEQFF | TGTGCCAGCTCACCGTCGACAGGGGCCCTCTCCTACAATGAGCAGTTCTTC | once | TRBD1 | TRBJ2-1 | TRBV18
CASSSTGGSSGNTIYF | TGTGCCAGCAGCTCCACAGGGGGGTCATCTGGAAACACCATATATTTT | NA | TRBD1 | TRBJ1-3 | TRBV5-5
CASSFRGSLGNTIYF | TGTGCCAGCAGTTTTAGGGGTTCCCTGGGAAACACCATATATTTT | NA | NA | TRBJ1-3 | TRBV28
CASRPGQGSSGANVLTF | TGCGCCAGCAGGCCGGGACAGGGGAGCTCTGGGGCCAACGTCCTGACTTTC | NA | TRBD1 | TRBJ2-6 | TRBV4-1
CASSSLEAGSNQPQHF | TGTGCCAGCAGCTCCTTGGAGGCGGGTAGCAATCAGCCCCAGCATTTT | NA | NA | TRBJ1-5 | TRBV7-9
CASSLEGSVSGSLDEQYF | TGCGCCAGCAGCTTGGAGGGGTCGGTCAGCGGGAGCTTGGACGAGCAGTACTTC | NA | TRBD2 | TRBJ2-7 | TRBV5-1
CASSPRGRGNQPQHF | TGTGCCAGCAGTCCCCGAGGCAGGGGCAATCAGCCCCAGCATTTT | NA | NA | TRBJ1-5 | TRBV28
CASRIGAEEQFF | TGTGCCAGCAGAATAGGAGCTGAGGAGCAGTTCTTC | NA | NA | TRBJ2-1 | TRBV27
CASSQELAGSGTQYF | TGCGCCAGCAGCCAAGAACTAGCGGGGAGCGGGACCCAGTACTTC | NA | TRBD2 | TRBJ2-5 | TRBV4-3
CASSLASGPQETQYF | TGTGCCAGCAGCTTGGCTAGCGGGCCACAAGAGACCCAGTACTTC | NA | TRBD2 | TRBJ2-5 | TRBV5-4
CSASRQGTLKNSPLHF | TGCAGTGCTAGTCGACAGGGGACCCTGAAAAATTCACCCCTCCACTTT | NA | TRBD1 | TRBJ1-6 | TRBV20-1
CASSPPEGTDTQYF | TGTGCCAGCTCACCACCCGAGGGCACAGATACGCAGTATTTT | NA | NA | TRBJ2-3 | TRBV18
CASSLEENTEAFF | TGTGCCAGCAGTTTAGAGGAGAACACTGAAGCTTTCTTT | NA | NA | TRBJ1-1 | TRBV28
CASSGRRGEQYF | TGCGCCAGCAGCGGGCGGAGGGGCGAGCAGTACTTC | NA | NA | TRBJ2-7 | TRBV23-1
CASSPRLAGGPRREQFF | TGTGCCAGCAGTCCCCGACTAGCGGGAGGGCCCCGGCGGGAGCAGTTCTTC | NA | TRBD2 | TRBJ2-1 | TRBV27
CASSLLGAGLDQPQHF | TGTGCCAGCAGTTTATTGGGCGCAGGATTAGATCAGCCCCAGCATTTT | NA | NA | TRBJ1-5 | TRBV28
CASSGSASETQYF | TGTGCCAGCAGTGGGTCCGCGAGTGAGACCCAGTACTTC | NA | NA | TRBJ2-5 | TRBV25-1
CASWRHQSSYEQYF | TGTGCCAGCTGGAGGCACCAGAGCTCCTACGAGCAGTACTTC | NA | NA | TRBJ2-7 | TRBV6-5
CASSVDPGGNEQFF | TGTGCCAGCAGCGTAGACCCAGGGGGGAATGAGCAGTTCTTC | NA | NA | TRBJ2-1 | TRBV9
CASRNSWLEYEQFF | TGTGCCAGCAGGAACTCCTGGTTGGAGTATGAGCAGTTCTTC | NA | NA | TRBJ2-1 | TRBV6-5
CASSQDRGINQPQHF | TGTGCCAGCAGCCAGGACAGGGGAATCAATCAGCCCCAGCATTTT | NA | TRBD1 | TRBJ1-5 | TRBV5-4
CSVGLAAYNEQFF | TGCAGCGTTGGACTAGCGGCCTACAATGAGCAGTTCTTC | NA | TRBD2 | TRBJ2-1 | TRBV29-1
CASSLWGTSLSEQFF | TGTGCCAGCAGTTTATGGGGGACTAGTTTAAGTGAGCAGTTCTTC | NA | TRBD2 | TRBJ2-1 | TRBV28
CASSLGGGNNQPQHF | TGTGCCAGCAGTTTAGGGGGAGGCAACAATCAGCCCCAGCATTTT | NA | NA | TRBJ1-5 | TRBV28
CASSPRWTGRGQPQHF | TGTGCCAGCAGTCCCAGATGGACAGGGCGTGGGCAGCCCCAGCATTTT | NA | TRBD1 | TRBJ1-5 | TRBV28